This is a list of T cell receptor beta chains from one sample in a study of blood T cells in healthy people across ages. TCRdb analysed the 5' RACE reads with MiXCR anew, one entry per CDR3 protein. The data hold more than 1 million distinct CDR3 sequences, with under 45% observed a single time. The sequenced material came from blood. These receptors all come from a woman aged 60-75 years in good health. Both conserved end residues are part of each CDR3. The order of the fields is clone size, V gene, D gene, J gene, CDR3 DNA, CDR3 protein. The D gene is left open where the match is weak. Clone size is not always given. Where it is, it says once, few, many or a class for expanded clones.

-	TRBV11-2	TRBD2	TRBJ2-4	TGTGCCAGCAGCCCCACCCCAGGGCTAGCGGGAACGCAGTACTTC	CASSPTPGLAGTQYF
-	TRBV7-9	TRBD2	TRBJ2-7	TGTGCCAGCAGCCCAGTGACTAGCGGGAGTATCAATGAGCAGTACTTC	CASSPVTSGSINEQYF
few	TRBV11-2	TRBD2	TRBJ2-7	TGTGCCAGCAGCTTATTAGGTAGCGGGAGGTCCTACGAGCAGTACTTC	CASSLLGSGRSYEQYF
-	TRBV5-1	TRBD2	TRBJ2-1	TGCGCCACCTCGACGGCCACGGGAGGGTATAGGGATGAGCAGTTCTTC	CATSTATGGYRDEQFF
few	TRBV7-9	-	TRBJ1-2	TGTGCCAGCAGCTCGACTAGTACAGAAACTAACTATGGCTACACCTTC	CASSSTSTETNYGYTF
few	TRBV18	-	TRBJ1-2	TGTGCCAGCTCACCACCGGGAGGACGAGTAACTTTCTATGGCTACACCTTC	CASSPPGGRVTFYGYTF
-	TRBV6-5	TRBD1	TRBJ1-4	TGTGCCAGCAGAACAGGGGACAAACTGTTTTTT	CASRTGDKLFF
-	TRBV7-3	TRBD2	TRBJ2-3	TGTGCCAGCAGCCTGATAGCGGGAGTGAACACAGATACGCAGTATTTT	CASSLIAGVNTDTQYF
-	TRBV7-2	-	TRBJ2-3	TGTGCCAGCCTTTATGCAGGGGGGACAGATACGCAGTATTTT	CASLYAGGTDTQYF
-	TRBV25-1	-	TRBJ2-1	TGTGCCAGCAGTCGCGGCCCCTCCTACAATGAGCAGTTCTTC	CASSRGPSYNEQFF
-	TRBV5-1	-	TRBJ1-5	TGCGCCAGCAGCTTGCAGGGTCTGGGCGGCAATCAGCCCCAGCATTTT	CASSLQGLGGNQPQHF
-	TRBV15	TRBD2	TRBJ2-5	TGTGCCACCAGCAGAGCGGCGGGAGTACTAGAGACCCAGTACTTC	CATSRAAGVLETQYF
few	TRBV6-2/TRBV6-3	-	TRBJ2-7	TGTGCCAGCAGTTCGGACAGTCTTGTTATCTACGAGCAGTACTTC	CASSSDSLVIYEQYF
few	TRBV18	-	TRBJ2-1	TGTGCCAGCTCACCACAAAGGACTAACAATGAGCAGTTCTTC	CASSPQRTNNEQFF
-	TRBV14	-	TRBJ2-1	TGTGCCAGCAGCCAAGATAACTTCTACAATGAGCAGTTCTTC	CASSQDNFYNEQFF
few	TRBV4-2	TRBD2	TRBJ2-7	TGTGCCAGCAGCCTCGACAAGGGGACTAGCGGGATTCAGAGCTCCTACGAGCAGTACTTC	CASSLDKGTSGIQSSYEQYF
-	TRBV4-3	-	TRBJ2-6	TGCGCCAGCAGCCAAGATCAGGGCTCTGGGGCCAACGTCCTGACTTTC	CASSQDQGSGANVLTF
few	TRBV13	-	TRBJ2-3	TGTGCCAGCAGCCCCCCAGGAGGAGGCTACGCATCTAGCACAGATACGCAGTATTTT	CASSPPGGGYASSTDTQYF
-	TRBV15	-	TRBJ2-4	TGTGCCACCAGCAGTCGCTTGGACGATGGAAACATTCAGTACTTC	CATSSRLDDGNIQYF
-	TRBV12-3/TRBV12-4	TRBD2	TRBJ2-1	TGTGCCAGCAGTGGCGGGAGTGCCTCCTACAATGAGCAGTTCTTC	CASSGGSASYNEQFF
few	TRBV5-1	TRBD2	TRBJ2-5	TGCGCCAGCAGCTTGTTCACCCTCGGGAGGGAGACCCAGTACTTC	CASSLFTLGRETQYF
-	TRBV12-3/TRBV12-4	TRBD2	TRBJ2-7	TGTGCCAGCAGTCCCCACAACACCGGACTAGCGGGAGTCCCGGGTGAGCAGTACTTC	CASSPHNTGLAGVPGEQYF
-	TRBV5-5	TRBD1	TRBJ2-7	TGTGCCAGCAGCTTGATCGGACAGGGTATTTACGAGCAGTACTTC	CASSLIGQGIYEQYF
-	TRBV9	TRBD2	TRBJ2-5	TGTGCCAGCAGCGTAGGGACTAGCGGGCTCCAAGAGACCCAGTACTTC	CASSVGTSGLQETQYF
-	TRBV5-1	TRBD2	TRBJ2-5	TGCGCCAGCAGCCCGGGACTAGCGGGTTTACACAATGAGCAGTACTTC	CASSPGLAGLHNEQYF
few	TRBV7-2	-	TRBJ2-5	TGTGCCAGCAGCTTCGGGAGTCCCCCACCATCCCAGTACTTC	CASSFGSPPPSQYF
many	TRBV27	-	TRBJ2-7	TGTGCCAGCCGAGACAGCTACTACGAGCAGTACTTC	CASRDSYYEQYF
few	TRBV12-3/TRBV12-4	-	TRBJ1-1	TGTGCCAGCAGTTTAGATGGTTGGGGTCAGGGCCACCTTGAAGCTTTCTTT	CASSLDGWGQGHLEAFF
-	TRBV15	-	TRBJ2-7	TGTGCCACCAGCAGAGATCCCACAGGGTTCGGGGAGCAGTACTTC	CATSRDPTGFGEQYF
-	TRBV9	TRBD1	TRBJ2-5	TGTGCCAGCAGCGTAGCTACGGGACAGAAAGAGACCCAGTACTTC	CASSVATGQKETQYF
-	TRBV20-1	TRBD2	TRBJ2-7	TGCAGTGCTAGATTAGCGGGAGGAAGCGAGCAGTACTTC	CSARLAGGSEQYF
few	TRBV21-1	-	TRBJ1-6	TGTGCCAGCAGCAAAGTCGCAGGTCGTTCACCCCTCCACTTT	CASSKVAGRSPLHF
-	TRBV29-1	-	TRBJ2-1	TGCAGCGTTGAAGATCTTCAAGGGGAGGTGAACAATGAGCAGTTCTTC	CSVEDLQGEVNNEQFF
few	TRBV29-1	-	TRBJ2-7	TGCAGCTCGAAGACAGGTGATTTCGGGGAGCAGTACTTC	CSSKTGDFGEQYF
-	TRBV30	-	TRBJ2-2	TGTGCCTGGACAGCTCTTTTCGGGGAGCTGTTTTTT	CAWTALFGELFF
-	TRBV3-1	TRBD2	TRBJ2-7	TGTGCCAGCAGCCAAGCGCTAGCGGGAGTTCACGAGCAGTACTTC	CASSQALAGVHEQYF
once	TRBV3-1	-	TRBJ2-5	TGTGCCAGCAGCCAACCCGGGAGATCCCAGACCCAGTACTTC	CASSQPGRSQTQYF
once	TRBV11-2	TRBD1	TRBJ2-7	TGTGCCAGCAGCTTAGTGAGGGGGCACTACGAGCAGTACTTC	CASSLVRGHYEQYF
many	TRBV29-1	TRBD2	TRBJ2-7	TGCAGCGTTGTCATGTTGAGCGGGAGGGGCTCCTACGAGCAGTACTTC	CSVVMLSGRGSYEQYF
few	TRBV11-1	-	TRBJ1-2	TGTGCCAGCAGCGTAGAAGCTAACTATGGCTACACCTTC	CASSVEANYGYTF
-	TRBV28	-	TRBJ2-7	TGTGCCAGCAGTACAACGGGGGAACACGAGCAGTACTTC	CASSTTGEHEQYF